This T cell receptor (beta chain) is from a study of cytomegalovirus exposure and HLA in healthy donors. The study's findings and limits: Previously analyzed data showed that most TCR beta V segments were productive at a frequency of about 87% or about 30%.

CDR3 length: 13 amino acids. From germline, CDR1 is GTSNPN and CDR2 SVGIG (reference sequence). The V end was cut by 2 bases, the J end by 1 base, with 9 bases between. With respect to this clone: The antigen is undetermined.

A multiplex PCR was run with 60 Vbeta primers and 13 Jbeta primers. Assay used: immunoSEQ multiplex PCR; TCRdb lists only in-frame clones, some missing. The sample holds 150,000 to 200,000 clones; approximately 82% are singletons and the top ten take about 1.3%. The origin of this receptor is a male donor in good health and CMV-seronegative. Source material: PBMCs. The rearrangement links TRBV30 to TRBJ2-7; D gene ambiguous. DNA for the CDR3: TGTGCCTGGAGTAAGTCCTATTCCTACGAGCAGTACTTC. As protein: CAWSKSYSYEQYF.